The 13 T cell receptor beta chains in this list originate from one sample, sequenced in a study of identical twins. TCRdb itself ran the 5' RACE reads through MiXCR, one entry per CDR3 protein. This sample has approximately 590,000 distinct CDR3 sequences; around 9.6% occur once, and the top ten carry 2.5% to 3.5%. The sample also formed part of further work on yellow fever vaccine responses in identical twins.

Sequenced input: PBMCs. The receptors come from a woman between 18 and 29 years old in good health.

The gene calls are TRBV15 and TRBJ2-2; D gene unclear. Trimming took off 3 bases at V and 5 bases at J, with 16 bases between the two ends. Germline V gene sequence: CDR1 LNHNV, CDR2 YYDKDF (reference sequence). The CDR3 has 16 amino acids. CDR3 bases: TGTGCCACCAGCAGGGCCGGGCGGAAAGCTACCGGGGAGCTGTTTTTT. It is translated as CATSRAGRKATGELFF.

V and J are TRBV6-2 or TRBV6-3 and TRBJ2-1, with 7 bases that match TRBD2. The CDR3 loop spans 15 amino acids. The junction had 11 bases not matched to a gene; V was cut back by 7 bases and J by 5 bases. In germline, CDR1 is MNHEY, CDR2 SVGEGT. The DNA of the CDR3 is TGTGCCAGCATGGGAGGGTGGCCAGCGAACAATGAGCAGTTCTTC. It is translated as CASMGGWPANNEQFF.

This clonotype was counted between two and nine times. The V call is TRBV2, the J call TRBJ2-1, with 7 positions matching TRBD1. CDR1 and CDR2 (germline): SNHLY, FYNNEI. The CDR3 extends over 16 amino acids. Trimming at V came to 5 bases and at J to 9 bases, leaving 16 bases not matched to a gene. The CDR3 bases are TGTGCCAGCAGTACTCCCCCGGTGACAGGGATCGGTGAGCAGTTCTTC. Protein sequence: CASSTPPVTGIGEQFF.

J is TRBJ1-1 and V is TRBV29-1, with D hard to call. V gave up 4 bases and J gave up 0 bases, with 9 bases separating them. The CDR3 covers 13 residues. CDR1 and CDR2 from the germline V gene are SQVTM and ANQGSEA. CDR3 DNA: TGCAGCGTTGGCGGAGGAATGAACACTGAAGCTTTCTTT. It encodes CSVGGGMNTEAFF.

V usage is TRBV19 and J usage is TRBJ2-1, with D perhaps TRBD2 (5 bases). Trimming shortened V by 7 bases and J by 4 bases, and 17 bases separated the two germline ends. CDR1 and CDR2 from the germline V gene are LNHDA and SQIVND (reference sequence). The CDR3 is 15 residues long. CDR3 region: CASTPAHPGYNEQFF. In DNA form, the CDR3 reads TGTGCCAGTACCCCCGCCCACCCGGGGTACAATGAGCAGTTCTTC. The entire variable domain, with the rest obtained from reference TRBV19 and TRBJ2-1, is as follows: DGGITQSPKYLFRKEGQNVTLSCEQNLNHDAMYWYRQDPGQGLRLIYYSQIVNDFQKGDIAEGYSVSREKKESFPLTVTSAQKNPTAFYLCASTPAHPGYNEQFFGPGTRLTVL.

The chain couples TRBV28 to TRBJ1-1, with 10 bases fitting TRBD1. This CDR3 is built from 14 residues. The V gene's germline CDR1 is MDHEN and CDR2 SYDVKM. Trimming at V came to 5 bases and at J to 4 bases, leaving 4 bases not matched to a gene. CDR3 sequence reads: CASSATGGFTEAFF. CDR3 DNA: TGTGCCAGCAGTGCGACAGGGGGCTTCACTGAAGCTTTCTTT.

This clonotype was detected ten times or more. The V call is TRBV5-1, the J call TRBJ2-3; weak D call: TRBD1 (6 bases). CDR1 SGHRS and CDR2 YFSETQ come from the germline V gene. Trimming took off 6 bases at V and 6 bases at J, with 23 bases between the two ends. CDR3 length equals 16 residues. Written as DNA, the CDR3 is TGCGCCAGCACTCCTATTAAGGGGAGTGACAGGGATACGCAGTATTTT. It yields the protein CASTPIKGSDRDTQYF. The full variable domain, its missing parts supplied by reference TRBV5-1 and TRBJ2-3, is KAGVTQTPRYLIKTRGQQVTLSCSPISGHRSVSWYQQTPGQGLQFLFEYFSETQRNKGNFPGRFSGRQFSNSRSEMNVSTLELGDSALYLCASTPIKGSDRDTQYFGPGTRLTVL.

This clonotype was seen a few times. V and J are TRBV11-2 and TRBJ1-2; tentative D call: TRBD1 (6 bases). Trimming took off 3 bases at V and 2 bases at J, with 25 bases between the two ends. The V gene's germline CDR1 is SGHAT and CDR2 FQNNGV. The CDR3 contains 19 residues. CDR3 residues: CASSLGPGASGGLNYGYTF. CDR3 in DNA: TGTGCCAGCAGCTTGGGCCCGGGGGCGAGTGGAGGTCTCAACTATGGCTACACCTTC.

The sample holds a few counts of this clonotype. The DNA of the CDR3 is TGTGCCAGCAGCCCATTCTCTGGAAACACCATATATTTT. Translating it yields CASSPFSGNTIYF. The chain recombines TRBV12-3 or TRBV12-4 with TRBJ1-3; D uncertain. The ends were cut back, 6 bases at V and 0 bases at J, with 6 bases in the middle. The CDR3 is 13 residues long.

This clonotype was seen a handful of times. The V and J genes are TRBV7-2 and TRBJ2-2, with a weak D call TRBD1 (6 bases). CDR3 length: 16 residues. Germline values: CDR1 SGHTA, CDR2 FQGNSA. Trimming removed 5 bases at V and 7 bases at J, with 20 bases between. CDR3 amino acids: CASSPEPDRSRGELFF. As DNA, the CDR3 is TGTGCCAGCAGCCCAGAACCCGACAGGTCCCGCGGGGAGCTGTTTTTT. The full variable domain, rest sourced from reference TRBV7-2 and TRBJ2-2, is GAGVSQSPSNKVTEKGKDVELRCDPISGHTALYWYRQSLGQGLEFLIYFQGNSAPDKSGLPSDRFSAERTGGSVSTLTIQRTQQEDSAVYLCASSPEPDRSRGELFFGEGSRLTVL.

The chain combines TRBV5-1 with TRBJ2-2; D not certain. V was trimmed by 0 bases and J by 3 bases, leaving 6 bases between them. The CDR3 spans 14 residues. Per the germline V gene, CDR1 is SGHRS and CDR2 is YFSETQ. The CDR3 nucleotides read TGCGCCAGCAGCTTGGTTTTCGACACCGGGGAGCTGTTTTTT. It encodes CASSLVFDTGELFF.

This clonotype has a count of ten or more. The chain has TRBV4-3 and TRBJ2-7, with TRBD2 as a possible D gene (5 bases). Germline assignment: CDR1 LGHNA and CDR2 YSLEER. The V and J ends lost 0 bases and 0 bases respectively, with 12 bases between them. The CDR3 length is 16 residues. The CDR3 here is CASSQERAESSYEQYF. The CDR3, as DNA: TGCGCCAGCAGCCAAGAGCGGGCAGAGAGCTCCTACGAGCAGTACTTC.

The rearrangement joins TRBV29-1 to TRBJ2-2, with 10 bases that match TRBD2. J was trimmed by 5 bases and V by 0 bases; bases with no gene match: 9. CDR3 size: 17 residues. Germline CDR1 is SQVTM and CDR2 is ANQGSEA. The CDR3 region has the DNA TGCAGCGTTGAAGAGAGGACTAGCGGCCTAATAACCGGGGAGCTGTTTTTT. It encodes CSVEERTSGLITGELFF.